The TCR beta chain described here comes from a study of cytomegalovirus exposure and HLA in healthy donors. This CDR3 contains 18 residues. Trimming removed 4 bases at V and 4 bases at J, with 23 bases between. The germline V gene encodes CDR1 MDHEN and CDR2 SYDVKM. Assay: immunoSEQ multiplex PCR; the TCRdb copy retains only in-frame clones and omits some. Of approximately 65,000 clones listed, roughly nine tenths are singletons. The sequence came from a man younger than 35 in good health and CMV-seronegative. The chain couples TRBV28 to TRBJ1-5; possible D gene TRBD1, 6 bases. The sequencing input was PBMCs. CDR3 region: CASSSNYRALVLNQPQHF. The CDR3 DNA reads TGTGCCAGCAGTTCAAATTACAGGGCATTGGTATTGAATCAGCCCCAGCATTTT. Full variable domain (rest looked up from reference TRBV28 and TRBJ1-5): DVKVTQSSRYLVKRTGEKVFLECVQDMDHENMFWYRQDPGLGLRLIYFSYDVKMKEKGDIPEGYSVSREKKERFSLILESASTNQTSMYLCASSSNYRALVLNQPQHFGDGTRLSIL.